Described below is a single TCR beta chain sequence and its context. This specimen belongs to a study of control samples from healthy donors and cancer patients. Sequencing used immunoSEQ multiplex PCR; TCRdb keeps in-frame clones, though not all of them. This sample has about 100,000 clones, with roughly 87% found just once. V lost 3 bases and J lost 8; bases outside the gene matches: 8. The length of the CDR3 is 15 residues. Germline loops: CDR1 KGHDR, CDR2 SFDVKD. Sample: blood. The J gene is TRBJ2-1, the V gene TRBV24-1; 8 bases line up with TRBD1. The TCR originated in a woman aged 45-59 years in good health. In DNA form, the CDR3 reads TGTGCCACCAGTGATCCTGGGACAGGTGAGGATGAGCAGTTCTTC. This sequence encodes CATSDPGTGEDEQFF.